This T cell receptor beta chain was sequenced for a study of OX40 agonist ivuxolimab in advanced cancers. Of note for this clone: Its antigen is still unknown.

The CDR3 has 18 residues. The germline V gene has CDR1 SGHDT and CDR2 YYEEEE. V lost 4 bases and J lost 7, with 24 bases in between. Notes on the study in general: Patients who responded partially at 0.1-3.0 mg/kg showed clonal expansion ranking among the lowest. The specificity for antigen of the expanded peripheral T cells was not determined.

Exclusion applied to patients with autoimmune disease history or systemic immunosuppression. The assay was immunoSEQ multiplex PCR, and TCRdb's table has in-frame clones only and misses some. The data show approximately 130,000 clones, more than 85% seen once. The receptor comes from an adult with an advanced solid tumor such as melanoma, head and neck, liver or kidney cancer. The gene calls are TRBV5-6 and TRBJ1-6, with a possible D match to TRBD1 (6 bases). The source material was CD4+ or CD8+ T cells sorted from blood, sampled in a trial of the OX40 agonist ivuxolimab. The CDR3 sequence is CASSPSGRGGSGNSPLHF. CDR3 bases: TGTGCCAGCAGCCCCTCGGGCAGGGGAGGATCCGGCAATTCACCCCTCCACTTT.